Presented here are 19 T cell receptor beta chains from one specimen sequenced in a study of CD8+ T cells in alopecia areata. RNA extraction was followed by reverse transcription into cDNA, which acted as the sequencing template. Profiled with immunoSEQ multiplex PCR; TCRdb holds only in-frame clones, not every one. Altogether 210,000 or so clones are present, 66% being singletons, with the ten largest covering more than 0.95%. Treatment reported: oral pan-JAK inhibitor, 5-10 mg twice daily. The sample here was CD4+ T cells sorted from blood, taken around week 44, from a patient treated with tofacitinib. The receptors were sampled from a human donor with alopecia areata.

The CDR3 DNA is TGTGCCAGCAGCTTGGGCAGCTACAATGAGCAGTTCTTC. Translated, it gives CASSLGSYNEQFF. This sequence joins TRBV5-6 and TRBJ2-1; D call uncertain. The CDR3 contains 13 residues. Trimming shortened V by 0 bases and J by 3 bases, and 4 bases separated the two germline ends. Germline V gene lookup returns CDR1 SGHDT and CDR2 YYEEEE.

The rearrangement links TRBV11-2 to TRBJ2-4; D not certain. Trimming took 5 bases from V and 7 from J, leaving 15 bases between them. Germline-derived CDR1 and CDR2 are SGHAT and FQNNGV. The CDR3 has 14 residues. The CDR3 region has the DNA TGTGCCAGCAGCCCAGGCCGCCCTCGGAACATTCAGTACTTC. It specifies CASSPGRPRNIQYF.

The CDR3 region has the DNA TGTGCCAGCAGCTCGGGACAGAGCTACGAGCAGTACTTC. Its protein is CASSSGQSYEQYF. The rearrangement joins TRBV5-6 to TRBJ2-7, with TRBD1 matching over 7 bases. The junction had 3 bases not matched to a gene; V was cut back by 3 bases and J by 3 bases. The CDR3 length is 13 residues. Germline values: CDR1 SGHDT, CDR2 YYEEEE.

In this sample, this clone turned up once. The chain couples TRBV5-1 to TRBJ2-7; no clear D. The CDR3 is made up of 12 amino acids. V was cut by 3 bases and J by 5 bases, with 9 bases left in between. Germline V lookup: CDR1 SGHRS, CDR2 YFSETQ. CDR3 bases: TGCGCCAGCAGCTCCAATTCGAACGAGCAGTACTTC. Protein product: CASSSNSNEQYF.

The chain couples TRBV19 to TRBJ2-1; D perhaps matches TRBD2 (6 bases). This CDR3 has 16 residues. Between the trimmed V and J ends, which lost 6 bases and 5 bases, there was a span of 20 bases. Germline CDR1 reads LNHDA; CDR2 reads SQIVND (reference sequence). The CDR3 here is CASREGRTTHNNEQFF. CDR3 nucleotide sequence: TGTGCCAGTAGGGAGGGCAGGACAACGCATAACAATGAGCAGTTCTTC.

The chain joins TRBV27 to TRBJ2-1; either TRBD1 or TRBD2 may supply D (5 bases each). CDR1 is MNHEY, CDR2 SMNVEV, per germline (reference sequence). This CDR3 contains 16 residues. Trimming left V 8 bases short and J 6 bases short, with 23 bases between. CDR3 protein: CASSRTGPRTSNEQFF. DNA of the CDR3: TGTGCCAGCTCCCGAACGGGACCCAGGACCAGCAATGAGCAGTTCTTC.

This clone was seen only a few times. The V and J genes are TRBV29-1 and TRBJ2-2; no clear D. V was pared by 3 bases and J by 6 bases, with 14 bases between. CDR3 length: 14 amino acids. Germline loops: CDR1 SQVTM, CDR2 ANQGSEA. CDR3 in amino acids: CSVESLNSPGELFF. The DNA of the CDR3 is TGCAGCGTTGAGTCCCTTAATAGTCCCGGGGAGCTGTTTTTT.

This chain joins TRBV19 and TRBJ1-1; TRBD1 might be the D (6 bases). This CDR3 region has 15 residues. Trimming shortened V by 5 bases and J by 5 bases, and 18 bases separated the two germline ends. Germline values: CDR1 LNHDA, CDR2 SQIVND (reference sequence). Here the CDR3 reads CASSPRNRGPTEAFF. DNA of the CDR3: TGTGCCAGTAGTCCCCGGAATCGGGGGCCGACTGAAGCTTTCTTT.

The chain links TRBV7-3 to TRBJ2-6; no clear D. Germline CDR1 is SGHTA and CDR2 is FQGTGA. Trimming removed 5 bases at V and 2 bases at J, with 10 bases between. CDR3 size: 15 residues. The CDR3 reads CASSPNSAGANVLTF. The CDR3, as DNA: TGTGCCAGCAGCCCAAACAGTGCTGGGGCCAACGTCCTGACTTTC.

The chain employs TRBV2 and TRBJ2-7, with D unclear. V lost 5 bases and J 3 bases, leaving 20 bases between the germline ends. The germline gives CDR1 SNHLY, CDR2 FYNNEI. This CDR3 is 16 amino acids long. This chain's CDR3 is CASSTDLLTPHYEQYF. As DNA, the CDR3 is TGTGCCAGCAGTACCGACCTACTCACCCCTCACTACGAGCAGTACTTC.

In regard to this clone: Compared with germline, one end of the junction differs, possibly owing to a read error. J is TRBJ1-2 and V is TRBV4-3; no clear D. This CDR3 has 15 amino acids. Germline-derived CDR1 and CDR2 are LGHNA and YSLEER. CDR3 sequence reads: CASSKDWQSNYGYTF. The CDR3 coding sequence is TGCGCCAGCAGCAAAGACTGGCAATCTAACTATGGCTACACCTTC.

This rearrangement joins TRBV25-1 to TRBJ2-3; 12 positions agree with TRBD2. The CDR3 consists of 18 residues. The germline V gene encodes CDR1 MGHDK and CDR2 SYGVNS. The V segment lost 1 base and the J segment 1 base; nucleotides outside the gene matches: 6. CDR3 residues: CASSESGRLAGGTDTQYF. In DNA form, the CDR3 reads TGTGCCAGCAGTGAATCGGGAAGACTAGCGGGGGGCACAGATACGCAGTATTTT.

J is TRBJ1-2 and V is TRBV29-1; D is undetermined. Between the trimmed V and J ends, which lost 3 bases and 7 bases, there was a span of 12 bases. The length of the CDR3 is 12 residues. The germline V gene encodes CDR1 SQVTM and CDR2 ANQGSEA. The CDR3 sequence is CSVEVQMGGYTF. In nucleotides, the CDR3 is TGCAGCGTTGAGGTTCAAATGGGTGGCTACACCTTC.

CDR3 sequence: CSVQQGAGTEAFF. CDR3 DNA sequence: TGCAGCGTCCAACAGGGGGCCGGGACTGAAGCTTTCTTT. This rearrangement joins TRBV29-1 to TRBJ1-1; 9 positions match TRBD1. The germline V gene has CDR1 SQVTM and CDR2 ANQGSEA. V shed 6 bases and J 5 bases; nucleotides not matched to a gene: 7. CDR3 length: 13 amino acids.

The J gene is TRBJ2-3, the V gene TRBV18; 10 nucleotides line up with TRBD1. The CDR3 totals 15 residues. The junction had 6 bases not matched to a gene; V was cut back by 4 bases and J by 5 bases. Germline CDR1 and CDR2: KGHSH and LQKENI. CDR3 nucleotide sequence: TGTGCCAGCTCACTTCGGGACAGGGGAGAAGATACGCAGTATTTT. This gives the protein CASSLRDRGEDTQYF.

The rearrangement uses TRBV7-3 and TRBJ2-7; perhaps TRBD2 as D (6 bases). Germline values: CDR1 SGHTA, CDR2 FQGTGA. V was clipped by 0 bases and J by 4 bases, with 16 bases between them. The CDR3 sequence is 16 residues long. The CDR3 coding sequence is TGTGCCAGCAGCTTAACGGGAGGCTGGCCAGCATACGAGCAGTACTTC. Amino acids: CASSLTGGWPAYEQYF. The full variable domain, with the rest looked up from reference TRBV7-3 and TRBJ2-7, is GAGVSQTPSNKVTEKGKYVELRCDPISGHTALYWYRQSLGQGPEFLIYFQGTGAADDSGLPNDRFFAVRPEGSVSTLKIQRTERGDSAVYLCASSLTGGWPAYEQYFGPGTRLTVT.

The CDR3 sequence: CASSQGSGDTQYF. DNA for the CDR3: TGCGCCAGCAGCCAAGGGTCGGGAGATACGCAGTATTTT. The V and J genes are TRBV4-3 and TRBJ2-3, with no clear D. Trimming pared 1 base from V and 5 bases from J, leaving 7 bases between. The CDR3 sequence is 13 residues long. Germline lookup yields CDR1 LGHNA and CDR2 YSLEER.

This chain joins TRBV7-9 and TRBJ2-3; 8 nucleotides match TRBD2. Germline CDR1 SEHNR, CDR2 FQNEAQ (reference sequence). V was clipped by 10 bases and J by 3 bases; unmatched bases: 6. This CDR3 is 13 amino acids long. This chain's CDR3 is CATSSGATDTQYF. The CDR3 DNA sequence: TGTGCCACCAGTAGCGGGGCAACAGATACGCAGTATTTT.

The chain employs TRBV5-6 and TRBJ2-5; D perhaps matches TRBD2 (6 bases). The CDR3 contains 15 residues. Germline V gene data show CDR1 as SGHDT and CDR2 as YYEEEE. Between the trimmed V and J ends, which lost 4 bases and 5 bases, there was a span of 18 bases. The CDR3 is CASSAGRRGEETQYF. The CDR3 DNA sequence: TGTGCCAGCAGCGCAGGAAGGCGGGGAGAGGAGACCCAGTACTTC.